This TCR beta chain was observed in a study of cytomegalovirus exposure and HLA in healthy donors. At the level of the study: The study's early data release held about 85 million unique TCRs from HLA-typed donors.

Regarding this clone: Its antigen remains unknown.

It was with 60 Vbeta and 13 Jbeta primers that the PCR ran. Repertoires were generated with immunoSEQ multiplex PCR, while TCRdb's copy carries only in-frame clones and drops some. The table records 80,000 to 100,000 clones, less than 80% of them present only once. Study-wide points: In a later analysis, at a false discovery rate of 0.05, roughly 18,000 TCR beta sequences were associated with HLA alleles. On later analysis, the bulk of CMV-associated TCR beta chains appeared to be HLA-restricted. Later, TCR association rates were found to vary by HLA locus, highest for DRB1 and lowest for HLA-C.

Germline loops: CDR1 SGHVS, CDR2 FNYEAQ. This CDR3 is built from 14 residues. The V segment lost 5 bases and the J segment 5 bases; nucleotides outside the gene matches: 5. This sequence was found in a young man in good health and CMV-seropositive. The gene calls are TRBV7-6 and TRBJ2-2; 7 bases match TRBD1. Source material: PBMCs. The CDR3 DNA reads TGTGCCAGCAGCGCAACAGGGGAAACCGGGGAGCTGTTTTTT. It is translated as CASSATGETGELFF.